The 22 T cell receptor beta chains in this list originate from one sample, sequenced in a study of shared clonotypes between healthy human individuals. Naivety among CD8 cells was defined by CD45RO negativity and positive CCR7 selection, thereby excluding terminally differentiated effector memory CD45RA+ cells. Some clones are missing from TCRdb's copy, which holds only in-frame ones; the method was immunoSEQ multiplex PCR. This sample has about 650,000 clones, with about 95% found just once. Material for sequencing was naive CD8+ T cells sorted from blood. Receptors originate from a woman aged 30 to 39 in good health.

The J gene is TRBJ2-1, the V gene TRBV27; D may be TRBD1 (6 bases). Per the germline V gene, CDR1 is MNHEY and CDR2 is SMNVEV (reference sequence). V was clipped by 10 bases and J by 0 bases, with 16 bases between them. The CDR3 consists of 15 residues. CDR3 loop: CATSYGTRSYNEQFF. The CDR3 DNA reads as TGTGCCACCTCGTACGGGACACGCTCCTACAATGAGCAGTTCTTC.

This rearrangement joins TRBV19 to TRBJ2-7; D not resolved. The germline gives CDR1 LNHDA, CDR2 SQIVND (reference sequence). This CDR3 is 15 amino acids long. Trimming removed 2 bases at V and 0 bases at J, with 11 bases between. This CDR3 reads CASSISFGSSYEQYF. In nucleotides, the CDR3 is TGTGCCAGTAGTATATCGTTTGGCAGCTCCTACGAGCAGTACTTC. The full variable domain, completed using reference TRBV19 and TRBJ2-7, is DGGITQSPKYLFRKEGQNVTLSCEQNLNHDAMYWYRQDPGQGLRLIYYSQIVNDFQKGDIAEGYSVSREKKESFPLTVTSAQKNPTAFYLCASSISFGSSYEQYFGPGTRLTVT.

This clone has only one observation. V usage is TRBV27 and J usage is TRBJ1-2; D call uncertain. Germline CDR1 is MNHEY and CDR2 is SMNVEV (reference sequence). The V and J ends lost 5 bases and 7 bases respectively, with 14 bases between them. This CDR3 has 13 amino acids. The CDR3 region is CASSPTGRTGYTF. CDR3 nucleotide sequence: TGTGCCAGCAGTCCAACTGGACGGACTGGCTACACCTTC.

The rearrangement links TRBV2 to TRBJ1-4; D gene ambiguous. The CDR3 is 16 amino acids. Looked up from germline, CDR1 is SNHLY and CDR2 is FYNNEI. Trimming took off 1 base at V and 0 bases at J, with 9 bases between the two ends. The DNA of the CDR3 is TGTGCCAGCAGTGAAGGGAAACACGCAACTAATGAAAAACTGTTTTTT. Encoded protein: CASSEGKHATNEKLFF.

Note on this clone: Other DNA sequences in this specimen translate into the identical CDR3. This sequence joins TRBV4-1 and TRBJ2-7; possibly TRBD1 or TRBD2 for D (5 bases each). V gave up 0 bases and J gave up 3 bases, with 6 bases separating them. The V gene's germline CDR1 is MGHRA and CDR2 YSYEKL. The CDR3 sequence is 13 residues long. DNA of the CDR3: TGCGCCAGCAGCCAAGATGGGGGCTACGAGCAGTACTTC. Residues: CASSQDGGYEQYF.

The chain combines TRBV28 with TRBJ1-5; 7 bases align to TRBD1. This CDR3 region has 18 residues. CDR1 and CDR2 from the germline V gene are MDHEN and SYDVKM. V lost 6 bases to trimming and J lost 3 bases; unmatched junction nucleotides: 17. The CDR3 coding sequence is TGTGCCAGCAGGACGACAGGGTACCTCGTTTATAACAATCAGCCCCAGCATTTT. It encodes CASRTTGYLVYNNQPQHF. The whole variable domain, remainder taken from reference TRBV28 and TRBJ1-5, is DVKVTQSSRYLVKRTGEKVFLECVQDMDHENMFWYRQDPGLGLRLIYFSYDVKMKEKGDIPEGYSVSREKKERFSLILESASTNQTSMYLCASRTTGYLVYNNQPQHFGDGTRLSIL.

The V call is TRBV21-1, the J call TRBJ1-4; the table names TRBD1, a call not compared with the DNA. TRBV21-1 is shown as a pseudogene. The CDR3 runs to 18 residues. CDR3 protein: CASSNARTGRESNEKLFF. The CDR3 DNA sequence: TGTGCCAGCAGCAACGCGAGGACAGGGAGGGAATCTAATGAAAAACTGTTTTTT.

The chain is built from TRBV28 and TRBJ2-7, with 7 bases aligning to TRBD2. There are 14 residues in the CDR3. From germline, CDR1 is MDHEN and CDR2 SYDVKM. After removal of 4 bases from V and 2 bases from J, the junction contained 5 bases not matched to a gene. Written as DNA, the CDR3 is TGTGCCAGCAGTTCCCGGCTAGCGGCCTACGAGCAGTACTTC. It specifies CASSSRLAAYEQYF.

This clone appeared a single time. The V gene is TRBV28, the J gene TRBJ1-1, with D possibly matching TRBD1 (5 bases). Trimming took off 2 bases at V and 5 bases at J, with 12 bases between the two ends. The CDR3 consists of 14 residues. The V gene's germline CDR1 is MDHEN and CDR2 SYDVKM. This CDR3 is CASSLNSGFTEAFF. The CDR3 bases are TGTGCCAGCAGTTTAAACTCAGGGTTTACTGAAGCTTTCTTT.

This clone was seen only a few times. This chain links TRBV2 with TRBJ1-5; a weak D match, TRBD1 (6 bases). With 3 bases removed from V and 7 bases from J, the gap between germline ends came to 13 bases. Germline V gives CDR1 SNHLY, CDR2 FYNNEI. The CDR3 contains 14 residues. CDR3 coding DNA: TGTGCCAGCAGTGAGGGTATCGGGGGCCAGCCCCAGCATTTT. It codes for CASSEGIGGQPQHF.

The rearrangement links TRBV11-3 to TRBJ2-5, with D maybe TRBD2 (6 bases). V was cut by 1 base and J by 4 bases, with 10 bases left in between. The CDR3 covers 14 residues. The V gene's germline CDR1 is SGHNT and CDR2 YENEEA. CDR3 coding DNA: TGTGCCAGCAGCTTAGCGGGACTCCCAGAGACCCAGTACTTC. Residues: CASSLAGLPETQYF.

This chain joins TRBV5-6 and TRBJ2-5; no clear D gene. Judging by the DNA end, TRBJ2-7 fits better; the J call may be wrong. The CDR3 is 13 residues long. Germline V gene data show CDR1 as SGHDT and CDR2 as YYEEEE. In DNA form, the CDR3 reads TGTGCCAGCAGCTTGCAAGTCCCCTACGAGCAGTACTTC. It encodes CASSLQVPYEQYF.

This chain uses TRBV19 with TRBJ2-7, with D possibly TRBD2 on 6 matching bases. The V end was cut by 3 bases, the J end by 5 bases, with 11 bases between. The CDR3 is made up of 13 amino acids. The germline gives CDR1 LNHDA, CDR2 SQIVND (reference sequence). The CDR3 sequence: CASSIGGADEQYF. CDR3 DNA sequence: TGTGCCAGTAGTATCGGGGGTGCGGACGAGCAGTACTTC.

The V gene is TRBV27, the J gene TRBJ1-5, with D perhaps TRBD1 (6 bases). There are 14 residues in the CDR3. CDR1 and CDR2 from the germline V gene are MNHEY and SMNVEV (reference sequence). The V gene lost 6 bases and the J gene lost 1 base, with 10 bases spanning the gap. The CDR3 DNA reads TGTGCCAGCAGACGGGGGGCGAGCAATCAGCCCCAGCATTTT. Translating it yields CASRRGASNQPQHF.

The J gene is TRBJ2-3, the V gene TRBV13, with D unclear. The germline V and J ends were trimmed by 2 bases and 4 bases, with 19 bases remaining between them. The CDR3 runs to 17 residues. Per germline, CDR1 PRHDT and CDR2 FYEKMQ (reference sequence). CDR3 amino acids: CASSLPTNTKGPDTQYF. The CDR3 DNA is TGTGCCAGCAGCTTACCCACCAACACCAAAGGACCAGATACGCAGTATTTT.

In nucleotides, the CDR3 is TGTGCCAGCAGTTTCGGGACAGGGGGCGGATACGAGCAGTACTTC. Its translation: CASSFGTGGGYEQYF. The chain uses TRBV28 and TRBJ2-7; TRBD1 matches 12 bases. V was pared by 3 bases and J by 4 bases, with 4 bases of the junction left unmatched. CDR1 is MDHEN and CDR2 is SYDVKM in the germline V gene. The CDR3 totals 15 residues.

This clone has only a few counts. The chain uses TRBV7-3 and TRBJ2-7; 10 bases line up with TRBD2. CDR1 is SGHTA, CDR2 FQGTGA, per germline. The CDR3 consists of 16 residues. Trimming cost V 5 bases and J 3 bases; bases outside gene matches: 10. CDR3 amino acids: CASSPTTSGTHYEQYF. CDR3 DNA: TGTGCCAGCAGCCCCACAACTAGCGGGACTCACTACGAGCAGTACTTC. The whole variable domain, filled in from reference TRBV7-3 and TRBJ2-7, reads GAGVSQTPSNKVTEKGKYVELRCDPISGHTALYWYRQSLGQGPEFLIYFQGTGAADDSGLPNDRFFAVRPEGSVSTLKIQRTERGDSAVYLCASSPTTSGTHYEQYFGPGTRLTVT.

The chain uses TRBV9 and TRBJ2-1; TRBD2 aligns across 9 bases. This CDR3 region has 16 residues. Germline assignment: CDR1 SGDLS and CDR2 YYNGEE. Trimming at V came to 0 bases and at J to 4 bases, leaving 5 bases not matched to a gene. The CDR3 spells CASSVVSSGMYNEQFF. CDR3 in DNA: TGTGCCAGCAGCGTAGTGTCTAGCGGGATGTACAATGAGCAGTTCTTC.

Only one count was recorded for this clone. V gene TRBV30 combines with J gene TRBJ2-5; possibly TRBD1 or TRBD2 for D (6 bases each). Germline lookup yields CDR1 GTSNPN and CDR2 SVGIG (reference sequence). V was cut by 4 bases and J by 11 bases, with 20 bases left in between. The CDR3 loop spans 13 amino acids. The CDR3 nucleotides read TGTGCCTGGACAGGGGTTAGCGGATCAGAGCAGTACTTC. Amino acid sequence: CAWTGVSGSEQYF.

The chain has TRBV4-1 and TRBJ2-7, with D possibly matching TRBD2 (5 bases). Germline assignment: CDR1 MGHRA and CDR2 YSYEKL. V was trimmed by 1 base and J by 0 bases, leaving 13 bases between them. The CDR3 loop spans 16 amino acids. The CDR3 DNA reads as TGCGCCAGCAGCCAAGGAGGACTCCAGAGCTCCTACGAGCAGTACTTC. It translates to CASSQGGLQSSYEQYF.

The chain uses TRBV19 and TRBJ2-1, with 15 nucleotides matching TRBD2. Germline CDR1 and CDR2: LNHDA and SQIVND (reference sequence). With 0 bases clipped from V and 7 bases from J, the junction kept 7 bases outside the gene matches. There are 18 residues in the CDR3. The CDR3 bases are TGTGCCAGTAGTATAGATTCGGGACTAGCGGGAGGTTGGAATGAGCAGTTCTTC. Its translation: CASSIDSGLAGGWNEQFF.

V is TRBV27 and J is TRBJ2-3; D remains ambiguous. V shed 4 bases and J shed 6 bases, with 14 bases lying between them. Germline loops: CDR1 MNHEY, CDR2 SMNVEV (reference sequence). The CDR3 covers 14 residues. CDR3 protein: CASSWSQIGDTQYF. The DNA of the CDR3 is TGTGCCAGCAGTTGGTCGCAGATCGGGGATACGCAGTATTTT.